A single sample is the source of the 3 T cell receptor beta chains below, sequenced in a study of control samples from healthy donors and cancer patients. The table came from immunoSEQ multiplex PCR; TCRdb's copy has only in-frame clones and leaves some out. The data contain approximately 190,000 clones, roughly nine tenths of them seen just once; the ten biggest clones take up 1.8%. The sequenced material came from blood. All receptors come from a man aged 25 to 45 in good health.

CDR3 nucleotide sequence: TGTGCCAGCAGCCGACAGGGGGGGAACACTGAAGCTTTCTTT. It yields the protein CASSRQGGNTEAFF. The rearrangement links TRBV3-1 (or the pseudogene TRBV3-2) to TRBJ1-1; 9 nucleotides line up with TRBD1. Per the germline V gene, CDR1 is LGHDT and CDR2 is YNNKEL (reference sequence). This CDR3 has 14 residues. V lost 4 bases and J lost 1; bases outside the gene matches: 1.

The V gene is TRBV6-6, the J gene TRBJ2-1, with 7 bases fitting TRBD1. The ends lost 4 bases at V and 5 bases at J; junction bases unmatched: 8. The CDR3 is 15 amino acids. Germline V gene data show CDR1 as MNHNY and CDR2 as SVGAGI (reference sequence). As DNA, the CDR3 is TGTGCCAGCAGTTCCGACAGGGTTTTAAACAATGAGCAGTTCTTC. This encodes CASSSDRVLNNEQFF.

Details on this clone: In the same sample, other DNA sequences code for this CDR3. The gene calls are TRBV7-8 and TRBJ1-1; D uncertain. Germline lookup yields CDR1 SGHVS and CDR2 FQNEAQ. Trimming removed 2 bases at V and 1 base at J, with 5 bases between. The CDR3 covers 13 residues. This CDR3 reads CASSLTGNTEAFF. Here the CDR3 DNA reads TGTGCCAGCAGCTTAACTGGGAACACTGAAGCTTTCTTT.